The T cell receptor beta chain described here comes from a study of siplizumab effects on memory and regulatory T cells. At the level of the study: Paired mixed lymphocyte reaction conditions consisted of siplizumab at around 1 ug/mL or no drug. Study results and caveats: Proliferating Tregs taken from siplizumab cultures were not shown to have a confirmed suppressive function. Siplizumab produced a significant reduction in alloreactive sequences that were traceable to unstimulated CD4+ memory cells.

V lost 11 bases to trimming and J lost 2 bases, with 19 bases between them. Germline CDR1 and CDR2: SNHLY and FYNNEI. This CDR3 spans 14 amino acids. As to this clone: Its antigen is unknown.

Sequencing was performed with immunoSEQ multiplex PCR; in TCRdb, only in-frame clones are kept and a portion is missing. The top ten clones hold 3.9% of a sample with fewer than 5,500 clones, around half of them seen once. The mixed lymphocyte reaction cells were cocultured at 37°C for more than five days. CFSE-labelled responders and Violet Dye-labelled stimulators, both PBMCs, were mixed 1:1. J is TRBJ2-7 and V is TRBV2; the D gene is possibly TRBD1 (7 bases). Specimen: CFSE-low (dividing) CD4+ T cells sorted from an allogeneic mixed lymphocyte reaction. The clonotype was recovered from a human donor in good health; the cells came from an allogeneic mixed lymphocyte reaction. Some clones in this sample may be carry-over from other donors' samples. This chain's CDR3 is CAGQGGGTTYEQYF. DNA of the CDR3: TGTGCCGGTCAGGGGGGCGGGACAACCTACGAGCAGTACTTC.